The clone carrying this TCR beta chain has a handful of counts. Antigen unknown. TCRdb called the 5' RACE reads again in MiXCR, with one record for every CDR3 protein. The repertoire holds around 11,000 distinct CDR3 sequences, with about 12% as singletons. Sample time point: sample taken at primary tumor resection. Sequencing covered unsorted whole RNA taken from tumor, nontumor lung or frozen PBMC. The sample originates from a study of spatial heterogeneity in lung cancer. Looking at the study overall: Alpha-chain sequences were consistently detected less often than beta-chain sequences.

Germline assignment: CDR1 SGHTA and CDR2 FQGNSA. The length of the CDR3 is 15 residues. Unmatched junction bases numbered 5, after V lost 5 bases and J lost 1 base. Study-wide findings and caveats: Tumoral mutation counts were tracked by counts of expanded intratumoral alpha and beta TCRs.

The sequence was collected from a female donor with early-stage non-small cell lung cancer. Material: lung tumor tissue, obtained at surgery. The genes are TRBV7-2 and TRBJ2-3, with 8 bases that match TRBD2. CDR3 protein: CASSTSGLGTDTQYF. CDR3 in DNA: TGTGCCAGCAGCACTAGCGGTCTGGGCACAGATACGCAGTATTTT.